These 30 T cell receptor beta chains originate from one sample sequenced in a study of glioma-infiltrating T cells after dendritic cell vaccination (dated by TCRdb to the mid-2010s). The library was produced with the immunoSEQ multiplex PCR assay. What TCRdb holds here is the immuneACCESS table cut down to in-frame rearrangements. Part of the clones is not present; checked against another copy, under half of the missing clones reflect an unresolved V gene, and the others are unexplained. The sample table holds approximately 110,000 clones, of which 90% were seen once. The top ten clonotypes cover approximately 3% of the sample. What this sample's time point label stands for: after dendritic cell vaccination, including at tumor progression/relapse. Specimen: blood, collected after dendritic cell vaccination. These receptor sequences come from a human donor with glioblastoma.

This chain uses TRBV18 with TRBJ1-1, with 8 bases identical to TRBD1. This CDR3 is built from 16 residues. V lost 6 bases and J lost 0; bases outside the gene matches: 9. CDR1 is KGHSH, CDR2 LQKENI, per germline. The CDR3 DNA sequence: TGTGCCAGCTCGCCCGCGGGACAGGTGTTGAACACTGAAGCTTTCTTT. It encodes CASSPAGQVLNTEAFF.

The rearrangement joins TRBV5-1 to TRBJ2-1, with 7 bases that match TRBD2. Germline V gene sequence: CDR1 SGHRS, CDR2 YFSETQ. The trim removed 0 bases at V and 0 bases at J, leaving 12 bases unmatched. This CDR3 has 19 residues. As DNA, the CDR3 is TGCGCCAGCAGCTTGGACCTCTGGGAGCGGGGTAACTCCTACAATGAGCAGTTCTTC. This translates into CASSLDLWERGNSYNEQFF. Full variable domain (rest looked up from reference TRBV5-1 and TRBJ2-1): KAGVTQTPRYLIKTRGQQVTLSCSPISGHRSVSWYQQTPGQGLQFLFEYFSETQRNKGNFPGRFSGRQFSNSRSEMNVSTLELGDSALYLCASSLDLWERGNSYNEQFFGPGTRLTVL.

The V call is TRBV29-1, the J call TRBJ1-4; 10 positions agree with TRBD1. The ends lost 2 bases at V and 10 bases at J; junction bases unmatched: 7. Looked up from germline, CDR1 is SQVTM and CDR2 is ANQGSEA. This CDR3 is built from 14 residues. The CDR3 DNA reads TGCAGCGTTGAATCGGGACAGGGGATGGGAAAACTGTTTTTT. Translating gives CSVESGQGMGKLFF.

This clone was seen a handful of times. The chain uses TRBV6-5 and TRBJ2-5, with D tentatively TRBD1 (5 bases). Germline V gene data show CDR1 as MNHEY and CDR2 as SVGAGI. CDR3 size: 15 residues. The ends were cut back, 0 bases at V and 4 bases at J, with 12 bases in the middle. The CDR3 is CASSYSARGGETQYF. CDR3 DNA: TGTGCCAGCAGTTACTCGGCTAGGGGCGGAGAGACCCAGTACTTC.

V and J are TRBV6-1 and TRBJ2-3; 8 nucleotides align to TRBD2. Germline-derived CDR1 and CDR2 are MNHNS and SASEGT. The CDR3 loop spans 15 amino acids. Losses at the gene ends were 2 bases for V and 4 bases for J; bases not matched to a gene: 5. CDR3 sequence reads: CASSEHGRAPDTQYF. In DNA form, the CDR3 reads TGTGCCAGCAGTGAACACGGGAGGGCCCCAGATACGCAGTATTTT.

This chain links TRBV4-1 with TRBJ1-1; no firm D call. V gave up 1 base and J gave up 1 base, with 10 bases separating them. The CDR3 is 15 amino acids. The germline gives CDR1 MGHRA, CDR2 YSYEKL. CDR3 in DNA: TGCGCCAGCAGCCAAGGGGAGGTGGCGAACACTGAAGCTTTCTTT. Encoded protein: CASSQGEVANTEAFF.

The sample holds a few counts of this clone. The CDR3 here is CASSYDGGRGIHEQFF. For the CDR3, the DNA is TGTGCCAGCAGTTACGACGGCGGGAGGGGGATCCATGAGCAGTTCTTC. This chain connects TRBV6-6 to TRBJ2-1; 9 nucleotides align to TRBD2. Germline CDR1 reads MNHNY; CDR2 reads SVGAGI (reference sequence). The CDR3 runs to 16 residues. J was trimmed by 8 bases and V by 2 bases; bases with no gene match: 10.

The chain carries TRBV6-5 and TRBJ1-2; no reliable D call. This CDR3 region has 16 residues. V was cut by 0 bases and J by 0 bases, with 11 bases left in between. The germline gives CDR1 MNHEY, CDR2 SVGAGI. DNA of the CDR3: TGTGCCAGCAGTTACTCAGGGTCCGGGACTAACTATGGCTACACCTTC. It translates to CASSYSGSGTNYGYTF.

The table lists this clone with a count of one. This chain joins TRBV7-9 and TRBJ2-1, with TRBD2 identical over 8 bases. This CDR3 contains 15 residues. From germline, CDR1 is SEHNR and CDR2 FQNEAQ (reference sequence). Germline trimming cut 2 bases from V and 6 bases from J; bases unmatched to any gene: 6. Here the CDR3 reads CASSLLSGSSNEQFF. Written as DNA, the CDR3 is TGTGCCAGCAGCTTACTCAGCGGGAGCTCCAATGAGCAGTTCTTC.

Details on this clone: Different DNA sequences within this sample yield the same CDR3. The genes are TRBV10-3 and TRBJ1-5, with TRBD1 identical over 8 bases. Germline loops: CDR1 ENHRY, CDR2 SYGVKD. The CDR3 runs 15 residues. The J segment lost 7 bases and the V segment lost 6 bases, leaving 11 bases of the junction unmatched. The CDR3 sequence is CAISPVGQGRQPQHF. The CDR3 region has the DNA TGTGCCATCAGCCCCGTAGGACAGGGTAGGCAGCCCCAGCATTTT.

This CDR3 reads CASSPAGTGVETQYF. The DNA of the CDR3 is TGTGCCAGCAGTCCCGCCGGGACAGGGGTAGAGACCCAGTACTTC. This chain uses TRBV6-1 with TRBJ2-5; 10 bases are a match to TRBD1. CDR1 MNHNS and CDR2 SASEGT come from the germline V gene. Germline trimming cut 5 bases from V and 4 bases from J; bases unmatched to any gene: 7. The CDR3 runs to 15 residues.

The chain uses TRBV30 and TRBJ2-7; no clear D gene. The germline V and J ends were trimmed by 5 bases and 0 bases, with 8 bases remaining between them. CDR3 size: 12 residues. Germline V gene lookup returns CDR1 GTSNPN and CDR2 SVGIG (reference sequence). CDR3: CAWGPSSYEQYF. The CDR3 DNA reads TGTGCCTGGGGCCCCAGCTCCTACGAGCAGTACTTC.

This clone was counted a single time. The chain joins TRBV12-5 to TRBJ1-5; D gene ambiguous. Trimming took 1 base from V and 2 from J, leaving 9 bases between them. Germline lookup yields CDR1 LGHNT and CDR2 FRNRAP. The CDR3 extends over 15 amino acids. The CDR3 DNA is TGTGCTAGTGGTTTGGACGGAGGCCGCAATCAGCCCCAGCATTTT. Protein product: CASGLDGGRNQPQHF.

This chain joins TRBV27 and TRBJ2-7; TRBD2 agrees at 8 bases. This CDR3 spans 15 amino acids. CDR1 MNHEY and CDR2 SMNVEV come from the germline V gene (reference sequence). V trimming: 6 bases; J trimming: 2 bases; junction bases outside the gene matches: 9. The chain's CDR3 is CASSSPGGQAYEQYF. In nucleotides, the CDR3 is TGTGCCAGCAGCTCCCCGGGGGGGCAGGCCTACGAGCAGTACTTC.

This clone was seen only a few times. This chain connects TRBV25-1 to TRBJ2-5; tentative D call: TRBD2 (5 bases). The CDR3 loop spans 11 amino acids. V was shortened by 11 bases and J by 5 bases, with 12 bases between the two germline ends. CDR1 MGHDK and CDR2 SYGVNS come from the germline V gene. CDR3: CAPPRGETQYF. The CDR3 region has the DNA TGTGCCCCCCCCCGAGGGGAGACCCAGTACTTC.

The gene calls are TRBV19 and TRBJ1-2, with D maybe TRBD1 (6 bases). CDR3 length: 15 amino acids. V lost 1 base and J 1 base, leaving 10 bases between the germline ends. CDR1 is LNHDA and CDR2 is SQIVND in the germline V gene (reference sequence). The CDR3 DNA follows: TGTGCCAGTAGTATAGCGGGGGGCTTTAACTATGGCTACACCTTC. Its protein product is CASSIAGGFNYGYTF. Drawing the rest from reference TRBV19 and TRBJ1-2, the complete variable domain is DGGITQSPKYLFRKEGQNVTLSCEQNLNHDAMYWYRQDPGQGLRLIYYSQIVNDFQKGDIAEGYSVSREKKESFPLTVTSAQKNPTAFYLCASSIAGGFNYGYTFGSGTRLTVV.

The chain combines TRBV7-2 with TRBJ2-5; tentatively, D is TRBD2 (5 bases). The CDR3 runs 14 residues. Trimming left V 4 bases short and J 5 bases short, with 14 bases between. CDR1 and CDR2 from the germline V gene are SGHTA and FQGNSA. This CDR3 reads CASSSSPGGETQYF. The CDR3 nucleotides read TGTGCCAGCAGCTCTAGTCCGGGCGGGGAGACCCAGTACTTC.

This chain connects TRBV19 to TRBJ2-7; 8 nucleotides align to TRBD2. From germline, CDR1 is LNHDA and CDR2 SQIVND (reference sequence). V was pared by 1 base and J by 4 bases, with 15 bases of the junction left unmatched. The CDR3 totals 18 residues. In DNA form, the CDR3 reads TGTGCCAGTAGTATAGGAGTGGCGGGAGGCGCCTCGGTATACGAGCAGTACTTC. Protein sequence: CASSIGVAGGASVYEQYF. Full variable domain (outside the CDR3, taken from reference TRBV19 and TRBJ2-7): DGGITQSPKYLFRKEGQNVTLSCEQNLNHDAMYWYRQDPGQGLRLIYYSQIVNDFQKGDIAEGYSVSREKKESFPLTVTSAQKNPTAFYLCASSIGVAGGASVYEQYFGPGTRLTVT.

The chain carries TRBV9 and TRBJ2-3, with TRBD2 matching 7 bases. Germline values: CDR1 SGDLS, CDR2 YYNGEE. The CDR3 consists of 13 residues. V dropped 4 bases and J dropped 5; count of bases not matched to a gene: 4. CDR3: CASSSTGGDTQYF. The CDR3 coding sequence is TGTGCCAGCAGCTCCACGGGGGGAGATACGCAGTATTTT.

This clone was observed once. This chain joins TRBV2 and TRBJ1-5; TRBD1 matches 8 bases. Losses at the gene ends were 2 bases for V and 6 bases for J; bases not matched to a gene: 9. The CDR3 totals 16 residues. Germline lookup yields CDR1 SNHLY and CDR2 FYNNEI. CDR3 DNA: TGTGCCAGCAGTGAATTGGCAGGGGGCGAGGGTCAGCCCCAGCATTTT. Amino acid sequence: CASSELAGGEGQPQHF.

The genes are TRBV4-1 and TRBJ2-2, with TRBD1 matching 9 bases. Trimming at V came to 2 bases and at J to 4 bases, leaving 5 bases not matched to a gene. The CDR3 spans 16 residues. Germline CDR1 is MGHRA and CDR2 is YSYEKL. The CDR3 is CASSQTGGWITGELFF. CDR3 sequence (DNA): TGCGCCAGCAGCCAAACAGGGGGCTGGATCACCGGGGAGCTGTTTTTT.

This chain connects TRBV5-1 to TRBJ1-1, with D perhaps matching TRBD1 (6 bases). This CDR3 is 14 amino acids long. The germline CDR1 and CDR2 sequences are SGHRS and YFSETQ. V was trimmed by 3 bases and J by 4 bases, leaving 13 bases between them. CDR3 sequence (DNA): TGCGCCAGCAGCTCGGGACAAGAGGGCACTGAAGCTTTCTTT. Its protein is CASSSGQEGTEAFF.

The V and J genes are TRBV6-6 and TRBJ2-7; 12 nucleotides align to TRBD1. The CDR3 is 15 amino acids. Trimming at V came to 4 bases and at J to 7 bases, leaving 8 bases not matched to a gene. Germline V gene data show CDR1 as MNHNY and CDR2 as SVGAGI (reference sequence). The DNA for the CDR3 is TGTGCCAGCAGTTCCCCGGGACAGGGGGCGACGGAGCAGTACTTC. This encodes CASSSPGQGATEQYF.

The chain has TRBV4-2 and TRBJ2-5; TRBD2 aligns across 16 bases. The DNA end is a closer match to TRBJ2-7, so the J assignment may be wrong. This CDR3 comprises 16 residues. In germline, CDR1 is LGHNA, CDR2 YNFKEQ. The CDR3 here is CASSLGTSGGAYEQYF. The CDR3 DNA reads TGTGCCAGCAGCCTGGGGACTAGCGGGGGGGCCTACGAGCAGTACTTC.

This chain joins TRBV13 and TRBJ1-5; a possible D gene is TRBD1 (5 bases). Between the trimmed V and J ends, which lost 0 bases and 1 base, there was a span of 13 bases. The CDR3 runs to 17 residues. Germline V lookup: CDR1 PRHDT, CDR2 FYEKMQ (reference sequence). CDR3 nucleotide sequence: TGTGCCAGCAGCTTAGGCGGGGGGGACTACAGCAATCAGCCCCAGCATTTT. It is translated as CASSLGGGDYSNQPQHF. Complete variable domain (other parts from reference TRBV13 and TRBJ1-5): AAGVIQSPRHLIKEKRETATLKCYPIPRHDTVYWYQQGPGQDPQFLISFYEKMQSDKGSIPDRFSAQQFSDYHSELNMSSLELGDSALYFCASSLGGGDYSNQPQHFGDGTRLSIL.

CDR3 coding DNA: TGTGCCAGCAGCCAAGTAACGGGGACTAGCGGCCCAGATACGCAGTATTTT. It is translated as CASSQVTGTSGPDTQYF. The rearrangement uses TRBV4-2 and TRBJ2-3; TRBD2 aligns across 11 bases. CDR1 LGHNA and CDR2 YNFKEQ come from the germline V gene. The CDR3 extends over 17 amino acids. The V segment lost 1 base and the J segment 4 bases; nucleotides outside the gene matches: 7.

The CDR3 DNA follows: TGCGCCAGCAGCTCGGGGGGGGGCTCCTATAATTCACCCCTCCACTTT. Translation gives CASSSGGGSYNSPLHF. This chain uses TRBV5-1 with TRBJ1-6; possible D gene TRBD1, 5 bases. Germline CDR1 reads SGHRS; CDR2 reads YFSETQ. The CDR3 has 16 residues. Trimming shortened V by 3 bases and J by 0 bases, and 10 bases separated the two germline ends. The full variable domain, rest sourced from reference TRBV5-1 and TRBJ1-6, is KAGVTQTPRYLIKTRGQQVTLSCSPISGHRSVSWYQQTPGQGLQFLFEYFSETQRNKGNFPGRFSGRQFSNSRSEMNVSTLELGDSALYLCASSSGGGSYNSPLHFGNGTRLTVT.

The chain combines TRBV7-3 with TRBJ2-1; 12 bases are shared with TRBD2. Germline loops: CDR1 SGHTA, CDR2 FQGTGA. The CDR3 extends over 14 amino acids. The ends lost 4 bases at V and 10 bases at J; junction bases unmatched: 5. The CDR3 loop reads CASSSSGTSGEQFF. The CDR3, as DNA: TGTGCCAGCAGCTCGTCTGGGACTAGCGGGGAGCAGTTCTTC.

The CDR3, as DNA: TGTGCCTGGAGCAGGGCGCCCCATGGCTACACCTTC. As protein: CAWSRAPHGYTF. The chain couples TRBV30 to TRBJ1-2, with D tentatively TRBD1 (5 bases). The V end was cut by 3 bases, the J end by 6 bases, with 11 bases between. CDR1 is GTSNPN, CDR2 SVGIG, per germline (reference sequence). There are 12 residues in the CDR3.

The V call is TRBV11-2, the J call TRBJ2-5, with TRBD2 as a possible D gene (6 bases). Trimming stripped 5 bases from V and 4 bases from J, with 17 bases between. Germline assignment: CDR1 SGHAT and CDR2 FQNNGV. The CDR3 consists of 15 residues. CDR3 DNA sequence: TGTGCCAGCAGCCTAACGACGGGAGCGGGAGAGACCCAGTACTTC. Its translation: CASSLTTGAGETQYF.